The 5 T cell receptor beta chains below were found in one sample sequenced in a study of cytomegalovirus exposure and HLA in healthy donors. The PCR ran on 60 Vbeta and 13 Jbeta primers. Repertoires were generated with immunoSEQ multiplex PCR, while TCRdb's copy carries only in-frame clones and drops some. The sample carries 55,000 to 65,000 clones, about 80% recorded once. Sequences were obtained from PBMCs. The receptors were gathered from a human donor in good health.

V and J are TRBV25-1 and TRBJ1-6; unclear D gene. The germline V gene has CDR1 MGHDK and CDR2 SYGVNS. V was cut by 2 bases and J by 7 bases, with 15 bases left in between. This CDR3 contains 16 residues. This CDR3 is CASSEPPPELNSPLHF. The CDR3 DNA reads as TGTGCCAGCAGTGAACCCCCCCCAGAATTAAATTCACCCCTCCACTTT.

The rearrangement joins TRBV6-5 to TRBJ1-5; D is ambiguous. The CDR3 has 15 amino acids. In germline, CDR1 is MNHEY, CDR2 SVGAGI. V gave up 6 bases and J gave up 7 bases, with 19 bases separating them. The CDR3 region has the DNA TGTGCCAGCAGCCGACTGGCTATAATCGGACAGCCCCAGCATTTT. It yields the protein CASSRLAIIGQPQHF.

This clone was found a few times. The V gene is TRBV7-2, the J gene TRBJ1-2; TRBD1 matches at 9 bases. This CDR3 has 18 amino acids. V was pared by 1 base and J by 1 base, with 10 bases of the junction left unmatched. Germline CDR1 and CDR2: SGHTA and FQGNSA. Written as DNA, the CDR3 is TGTGCCAGCAGCTTAGTGGGGGGGACAGGGACCATTAACTATGGCTACACCTTC. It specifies CASSLVGGTGTINYGYTF.

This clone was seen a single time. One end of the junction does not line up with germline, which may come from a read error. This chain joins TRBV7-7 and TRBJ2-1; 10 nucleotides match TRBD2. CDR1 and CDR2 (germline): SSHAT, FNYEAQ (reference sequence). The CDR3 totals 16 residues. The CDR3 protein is CASSRSASGRAGEQFF. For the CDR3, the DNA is TGTGCTAGCAGCCGCTCCGCCAGCGGGAGGGCGGGAGAGCAGTTCTTC.

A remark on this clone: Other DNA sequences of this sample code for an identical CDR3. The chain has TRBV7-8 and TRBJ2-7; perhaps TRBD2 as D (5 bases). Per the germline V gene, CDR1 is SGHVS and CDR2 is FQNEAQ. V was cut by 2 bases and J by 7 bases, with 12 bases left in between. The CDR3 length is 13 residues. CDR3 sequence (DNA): TGTGCCAGCAGCTTAAGTGGCCGGGGAGAGCAGTACTTC. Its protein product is CASSLSGRGEQYF.